One and the same sample provided the 17 T cell receptor beta chains below, sequenced in a study of blood T cell repertoires in COVID-19. Sequenced by immunoSEQ multiplex PCR; TCRdb stores in-frame clones only, minus some. The repertoire has 100,000 or so clones, 82% of them found once; the top ten carry approximately 20%. What was sequenced was peripheral blood. The receptor set was obtained from a man of 80 years or more with acute or convalescent COVID-19.

In this sample, this clone turned up once. This chain joins TRBV27 and TRBJ1-6, with 7 bases fitting TRBD1. There are 15 residues in the CDR3. Germline V gene data show CDR1 as MNHEY and CDR2 as SMNVEV (reference sequence). V lost 5 bases and J lost 3; bases outside the gene matches: 4. The CDR3 reads CASSPRDSYNSPLHF. In DNA, the CDR3 is TGTGCCAGCAGTCCGAGGGACAGCTATAATTCACCCCTCCACTTT.

The chain joins TRBV15 to TRBJ2-5, with TRBD2 matching 7 bases. The CDR3 has 15 amino acids. Germline V gene sequence: CDR1 LNHNV, CDR2 YYDKDF (reference sequence). Trimming cost V 0 bases and J 1 base; bases outside gene matches: 2. The CDR3 DNA reads TGTGCCACCAGCAGAGATTGGGGGGGCCAAGAGACCCAGTACTTC. This sequence encodes CATSRDWGGQETQYF.

The J gene is TRBJ2-5, the V gene TRBV24-1; weak D call: TRBD1 (6 bases). Germline V gene data show CDR1 as KGHDR and CDR2 as SFDVKD. Trimming took off 4 bases at V and 1 base at J, with 12 bases between the two ends. CDR3 length: 15 amino acids. The CDR3 loop reads CATSDLQGVQETQYF. The CDR3 DNA sequence: TGTGCCACCAGTGACCTACAGGGCGTCCAAGAGACCCAGTACTTC.

CDR3 sequence (DNA): TGTGCCTGGAGCGTCAGAGCAGGGGGGTCTGGAAACACCATATATTTT. Amino acids: CAWSVRAGGSGNTIYF. This sequence joins TRBV30 and TRBJ1-3, with TRBD1 identical over 7 bases. The CDR3 runs 16 residues. The V segment lost 3 bases and the J segment 1 base; nucleotides outside the gene matches: 9. Germline CDR1 and CDR2: GTSNPN and SVGIG (reference sequence).

The chain employs TRBV28 and TRBJ2-5; D is possibly TRBD2 (6 bases). V was pared by 5 bases and J by 4 bases, with 11 bases between. The CDR3 length is 13 residues. CDR1 MDHEN and CDR2 SYDVKM come from the germline V gene. The CDR3 DNA follows: TGTGCCAGCAGTAACGGGGGACTAGAGACCCAGTACTTC. Its translation is CASSNGGLETQYF. Together with reference TRBV28 and TRBJ2-5, the CDR3 gives the full variable domain: DVKVTQSSRYLVKRTGEKVFLECVQDMDHENMFWYRQDPGLGLRLIYFSYDVKMKEKGDIPEGYSVSREKKERFSLILESASTNQTSMYLCASSNGGLETQYFGPGTRLLVL.

As regards this clone: A junction boundary mismatches the germline segment, possibly from a read error. The CDR3 DNA is TGCGCCAGCAGCAAAGACACTAGCGGGGGTGTCACCGGGGAGCTGTTTTTT. Residues: CASSKDTSGGVTGELFF. V usage is TRBV4-3 and J usage is TRBJ2-2; TRBD2 agrees at 11 bases. From germline, CDR1 is LGHNA and CDR2 YSLEER. There are 17 residues in the CDR3.

V is TRBV5-6 and J is TRBJ2-1; the match to TRBD2 covers 9 bases. Unmatched junction bases numbered 6, after V lost 2 bases and J lost 6 bases. In germline, CDR1 is SGHDT, CDR2 YYEEEE. This CDR3 is 15 amino acids long. The CDR3 nucleotides are TGTGCCAGCAGCTTCCGGACTAGCGCCTCCAATGAGCAGTTCTTC. It codes for CASSFRTSASNEQFF.

The V call is TRBV15, the J call TRBJ1-2, with D uncertain. V dropped 3 bases and J dropped 4 bases, with 24 bases sitting between them. This CDR3 is built from 18 residues. CDR1 and CDR2 from the germline V gene are LNHNV and YYDKDF (reference sequence). CDR3 residues: CATSSAWGVDQDSYGYTF. The DNA for the CDR3 is TGTGCCACCAGCAGCGCCTGGGGAGTGGATCAAGATTCCTATGGCTACACCTTC.

A few counts support this clone. V usage is TRBV30 and J usage is TRBJ1-6, with 10 bases identical to TRBD1. Trimming removed 4 bases from V and 6 bases from J; junction bases left unmatched: 6. The CDR3 contains 15 residues. The germline CDR1 and CDR2 sequences are GTSNPN and SVGIG (reference sequence). CDR3 sequence: CAWTLRQGANSPLHF. For the CDR3, the DNA is TGTGCCTGGACCCTTCGACAGGGGGCTAATTCACCCCTCCACTTT.

This sequence joins TRBV5-1 and TRBJ2-7; 7 bases agree with TRBD1. Germline CDR1 is SGHRS and CDR2 is YFSETQ. The CDR3 sequence is 16 residues long. Germline trimming cut 4 bases from V and 3 bases from J; bases unmatched to any gene: 13. The CDR3 spells CASSGVLPGQIYEQYF. DNA for the CDR3: TGCGCCAGCAGCGGAGTCCTCCCGGGACAGATCTACGAGCAGTACTTC.

The V gene is TRBV6-4, the J gene TRBJ2-1, with TRBD2 as a possible D gene (8 bases). The CDR3 is made up of 19 amino acids. The germline V gene has CDR1 MRHNA and CDR2 SNTAGT. Trimming removed 0 bases from V and 4 bases from J, with 22 bases in between. The CDR3 sequence: CASSDSRKGAQRGYNEQFF. The DNA for the CDR3 is TGTGCCAGCAGTGACTCGAGAAAGGGGGCGCAGCGGGGGTACAATGAGCAGTTCTTC.

V usage is TRBV5-1 and J usage is TRBJ1-6; the match to TRBD1 covers 10 bases. The germline gives CDR1 SGHRS, CDR2 YFSETQ. The J segment lost 5 bases and the V segment lost 4 bases, leaving 6 bases of the junction unmatched. The CDR3 has 16 amino acids. CDR3 amino acids: CASSNRTGGNNSPLHF. The CDR3 nucleotides read TGCGCCAGCAGCAACAGGACAGGGGGAAATAATTCACCCCTCCACTTT.

Notes on this clone: At one of its ends the junction is not consistent with the germline gene, which may arise from a read error. This chain uses TRBV6-5 with TRBJ2-7, with a weak D call TRBD1 (5 bases). Per germline, CDR1 MNHEY and CDR2 SVGAGI. The CDR3 is 14 residues long. CDR3 in DNA: TGTGCCAGCAGTCCGACCTACAGGTCCTCCGAGCAGTACTTC. Translation: CASSPTYRSSEQYF.

The chain links TRBV5-6 to TRBJ1-2, with D possibly matching TRBD1 (6 bases). The CDR3 spans 15 residues. Trimming cost V 4 bases and J 0 bases, with 13 bases left between them. Germline loops: CDR1 SGHDT, CDR2 YYEEEE. The CDR3 DNA is TGTGCCAGCAGCCTCAGGGGAGGGCCTAACTATGGCTACACCTTC. Translated: CASSLRGGPNYGYTF.

V is TRBV28 and J is TRBJ2-2; D is possibly TRBD2 (5 bases). Germline CDR1 and CDR2: MDHEN and SYDVKM. This CDR3 has 15 amino acids. The ends were cut back, 4 bases at V and 4 bases at J, with 13 bases in the middle. CDR3 sequence (DNA): TGTGCCAGCAGTTCCCCGACCGGGGTCACCGGGGAGCTGTTTTTT. As protein: CASSSPTGVTGELFF.

V and J are TRBV10-3 and TRBJ2-4, with 8 bases aligning to TRBD1. Germline V gene sequence: CDR1 ENHRY, CDR2 SYGVKD. The V and J ends lost 5 bases and 8 bases, in that order; junction bases with no gene match: 11. There are 15 residues in the CDR3. CDR3 in amino acids: CAISPEKTTGDIQYF. The CDR3 nucleotides are TGTGCCATCAGTCCTGAGAAAACGACAGGGGACATTCAGTACTTC.

V and J are TRBV9 and TRBJ1-2, with a weak D call TRBD1 (6 bases). Trimming removed 2 bases from V and 2 bases from J, with 13 bases in between. The CDR3 has 15 residues. The germline CDR1 and CDR2 sequences are SGDLS and YYNGEE. CDR3 sequence (DNA): TGTGCCAGCAGCGTCTCGACAGGTTTAAACTATGGCTACACCTTC. This encodes CASSVSTGLNYGYTF.